The 13 T cell receptor beta chains below were found in one sample sequenced in a study of T cell responses to AZD1222 COVID-19 vaccine. Sequenced by immunoSEQ multiplex PCR; TCRdb stores in-frame clones only, minus some. The table has over 65,000 clones, approximately 87% seen once. The sequencing here drew on peripheral blood, taken on day 0 of AZD1222 vaccination. Every receptor here comes from an adult in good health.

Of note for this clone: An end of the junction does not agree with germline; a read error may underlie this. The chain joins TRBV7-7 to TRBJ2-3, with 10 bases aligning to TRBD2. Germline loops: CDR1 SSHAT, CDR2 FNYEAQ (reference sequence). The CDR3 is 15 amino acids. The CDR3 is CASSPGTSGTDTQYF. For the CDR3, the DNA is TGTGCTAGCAGCCCCGGGACTAGCGGCACAGATACGCAGTATTTT. Complete variable domain (other parts from reference TRBV7-7 and TRBJ2-3): GAGVSQSPRYKVTKRGQDVTLRCDPISSHATLYWYQQALGQGPEFLTYFNYEAQPDKSGLPSDRFSAERPEGSISTLTIQRTEQRDSAMYRCASSPGTSGTDTQYFGPGTRLTVL.

This clone has a handful of counts. This chain joins TRBV12-3 or TRBV12-4 and TRBJ2-3; no reliable D call. The V and J ends lost 5 bases and 1 base respectively, with 7 bases between them. This CDR3 contains 13 residues. The CDR3 DNA sequence: TGTGCCAGCAGTCCAATCGGCACAGATACGCAGTATTTT. Amino acids: CASSPIGTDTQYF.

This chain links TRBV24-1 with TRBJ2-3; TRBD2 aligns across 11 bases. Germline V gene sequence: CDR1 KGHDR, CDR2 SFDVKD. There are 16 residues in the CDR3. The V gene end was trimmed by 4 bases and the J gene end by 2 bases; junction bases not matched to a gene: 4. The CDR3 is CATSDRGLADTDTQYF. As DNA, the CDR3 is TGTGCCACCAGTGACCGGGGACTAGCGGACACAGATACGCAGTATTTT.

J is TRBJ1-3 and V is TRBV9; TRBD1 is a possible D gene (5 bases). The CDR3 is made up of 14 amino acids. Trimming left V 6 bases short and J 0 bases short, with 10 bases between. CDR1 SGDLS and CDR2 YYNGEE come from the germline V gene. The CDR3 DNA reads TGTGCCAGCACAAAAGACAGCTCTGGAAACACCATATATTTT. Translation gives CASTKDSSGNTIYF.

The chain is built from TRBV7-2 and TRBJ2-4, with 11 nucleotides matching TRBD2. The trim removed 5 bases at V and 1 base at J, leaving 10 bases unmatched. CDR1 is SGHTA, CDR2 FQGNSA, per germline. There are 18 residues in the CDR3. The CDR3 DNA is TGTGCCAGCAGCCAGGGACTAGCGGCGAGGGGGGCCAAAAACATTCAGTACTTC. This codes for CASSQGLAARGAKNIQYF.

This clone was recorded a few times. The V gene is TRBV19, the J gene TRBJ1-4; D is ambiguous. Germline V gene sequence: CDR1 LNHDA, CDR2 SQIVND (reference sequence). Trimming took 7 bases from V and 0 from J, leaving 12 bases between them. This CDR3 spans 15 amino acids. CDR3 sequence reads: CASTIGRATNEKLFF. Here the CDR3 DNA reads TGTGCCAGTACCATCGGACGTGCAACTAATGAAAAACTGTTTTTT.

A word on this clone: This sample also contains other DNA sequences that code for the same CDR3. The CDR3 DNA reads as TGTGCCAGTAGTTCGGGACAGGGGGCTTATCAGCCCCAGCATTTT. This gives the protein CASSSGQGAYQPQHF. The chain employs TRBV19 and TRBJ1-5; 12 nucleotides line up with TRBD1. Losses at the gene ends were 5 bases for V and 5 bases for J; bases not matched to a gene: 4. The CDR3 totals 15 residues. Germline V CDR1 and CDR2: LNHDA, SQIVND (reference sequence).

The V call is TRBV24-1, the J call TRBJ1-2; perhaps TRBD1 as D (6 bases). Germline CDR1 reads KGHDR; CDR2 reads SFDVKD. This CDR3 region has 13 residues. V was shortened by 6 bases and J by 0 bases, with 7 bases between the two germline ends. CDR3 nucleotide sequence: TGTGCCACCAGTACAGGGTCTAACTATGGCTACACCTTC. It yields the protein CATSTGSNYGYTF.

V and J are TRBV5-1 and TRBJ2-3; D is undetermined. Looked up from germline, CDR1 is SGHRS and CDR2 is YFSETQ. The CDR3 extends over 15 amino acids. Trimming stripped 0 bases from V and 1 base from J, with 9 bases between. The CDR3 DNA is TGCGCCAGCAGCTTGGGGGCCTACCGCACAGATACGCAGTATTTT. Translated: CASSLGAYRTDTQYF.

CDR3 sequence reads: CASGRLAGSTDTQYF. The CDR3 DNA reads as TGTGCCAGTGGTCGACTAGCGGGGAGCACAGATACGCAGTATTTT. The chain employs TRBV19 and TRBJ2-3; TRBD2 agrees at 11 bases. V lost 8 bases and J lost 0; bases outside the gene matches: 4. The CDR3 loop spans 15 amino acids. The germline gives CDR1 LNHDA, CDR2 SQIVND (reference sequence).

This chain uses TRBV20-1 with TRBJ2-5, with a weak D call TRBD1 (5 bases). The CDR3 totals 11 residues. CDR1 is DFQATT, CDR2 SNEGSKA, per germline (reference sequence). Trimming cost V 8 bases and J 5 bases, with 12 bases left between them. CDR3 coding DNA: TGCAGTATTGGGGCCCGGGAGACCCAGTACTTC. Protein: CSIGARETQYF.

The CDR3 sequence: CSASETSGRPQFF. For the CDR3, the DNA is TGCAGTGCTAGTGAGACTAGCGGGAGGCCACAGTTCTTC. V gene TRBV20-1 combines with J gene TRBJ2-1; 13 nucleotides match TRBD2. The CDR3 is 13 residues long. Germline V gene sequence: CDR1 DFQATT, CDR2 SNEGSKA (reference sequence). The V and J ends lost 3 bases and 13 bases, in that order; junction bases with no gene match: 6.

This CDR3 reads CATRTGERTDTQYF. The CDR3, as DNA: TGCGCCACCAGGACAGGGGAAAGGACAGATACGCAGTATTTT. The chain links TRBV5-1 to TRBJ2-3; 9 nucleotides align to TRBD1. The CDR3 is 14 amino acids. V dropped 9 bases and J dropped 3; count of bases not matched to a gene: 8. The V gene's germline CDR1 is SGHRS and CDR2 YFSETQ.